This T cell receptor beta chain comes out of a study of regulatory T cells in long-lasting Graves disease. Germline assignment: CDR1 MDHEN and CDR2 SYDVKM. CDR3 size: 16 residues. Unmatched junction bases numbered 11, after V lost 6 bases and J lost 7 bases. This clonotype was seen repeatedly, ten times or more. iRepertoire HTBI primers and Arm-PCR of CDR3 regions built TCR beta libraries. Using its own MiXCR run on the multiplex PCR reads, TCRdb lists one record per CDR3 protein. The sample has a few hundred thousand distinct CDR3 sequences, 20% to 25% seen once. Time point here: persistent/refractory GD, antithyroid drugs over 5 years with positive TRAb. RNA isolated from PBMCs was used to make the TCR library.

The gene calls are TRBV28 and TRBJ1-6; 8 nucleotides line up with TRBD1. Here the sequenced sample was peripheral blood mononuclear cells (PBMCs), taken when the disease was refractory, from a patient treated with antithyroid drugs. The source is a female donor with Graves disease. CDR3 in DNA: TGTGCCAGCAGGCATTCCGGGACAGGCGGAAATTCACCCCTCCACTTT. Its protein product is CASRHSGTGGNSPLHF. Drawing the rest from reference TRBV28 and TRBJ1-6, the complete variable domain is DVKVTQSSRYLVKRTGEKVFLECVQDMDHENMFWYRQDPGLGLRLIYFSYDVKMKEKGDIPEGYSVSREKKERFSLILESASTNQTSMYLCASRHSGTGGNSPLHFGNGTRLTVT.